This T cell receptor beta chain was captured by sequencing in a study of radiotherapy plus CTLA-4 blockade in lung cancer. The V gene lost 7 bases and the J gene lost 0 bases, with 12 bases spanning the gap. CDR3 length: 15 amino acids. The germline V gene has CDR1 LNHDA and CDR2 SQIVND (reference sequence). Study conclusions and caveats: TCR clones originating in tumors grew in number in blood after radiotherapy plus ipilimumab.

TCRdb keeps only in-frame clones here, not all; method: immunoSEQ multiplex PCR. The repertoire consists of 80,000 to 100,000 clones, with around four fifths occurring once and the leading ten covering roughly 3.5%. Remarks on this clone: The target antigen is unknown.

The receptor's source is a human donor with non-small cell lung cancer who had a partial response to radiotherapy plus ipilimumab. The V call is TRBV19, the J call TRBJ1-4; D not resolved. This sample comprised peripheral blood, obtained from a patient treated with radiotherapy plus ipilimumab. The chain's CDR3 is CASKYGTTTNEKLFF. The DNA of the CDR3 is TGTGCCAGTAAGTATGGCACAACAACTAATGAAAAACTGTTTTTT.